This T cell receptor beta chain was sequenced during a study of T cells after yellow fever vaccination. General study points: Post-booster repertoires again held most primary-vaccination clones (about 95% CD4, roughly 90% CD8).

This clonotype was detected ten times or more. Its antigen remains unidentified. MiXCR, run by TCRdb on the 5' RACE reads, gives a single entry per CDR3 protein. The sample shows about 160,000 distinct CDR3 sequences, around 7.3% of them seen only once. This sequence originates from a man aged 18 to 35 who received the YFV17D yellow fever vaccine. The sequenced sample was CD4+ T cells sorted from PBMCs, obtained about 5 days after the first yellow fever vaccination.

The CDR3 region is CASSSAEETQYF. DNA for the CDR3: TGTGCCAGCAGCTCAGCGGAAGAGACCCAGTACTTC. The V gene is TRBV6-2 or TRBV6-3, the J gene TRBJ2-5; possible D gene TRBD2, 5 bases. Trimming cost V 6 bases and J 3 bases, with 8 bases left between them. There are 12 residues in the CDR3. Germline values: CDR1 MNHEY, CDR2 SVGEGT.